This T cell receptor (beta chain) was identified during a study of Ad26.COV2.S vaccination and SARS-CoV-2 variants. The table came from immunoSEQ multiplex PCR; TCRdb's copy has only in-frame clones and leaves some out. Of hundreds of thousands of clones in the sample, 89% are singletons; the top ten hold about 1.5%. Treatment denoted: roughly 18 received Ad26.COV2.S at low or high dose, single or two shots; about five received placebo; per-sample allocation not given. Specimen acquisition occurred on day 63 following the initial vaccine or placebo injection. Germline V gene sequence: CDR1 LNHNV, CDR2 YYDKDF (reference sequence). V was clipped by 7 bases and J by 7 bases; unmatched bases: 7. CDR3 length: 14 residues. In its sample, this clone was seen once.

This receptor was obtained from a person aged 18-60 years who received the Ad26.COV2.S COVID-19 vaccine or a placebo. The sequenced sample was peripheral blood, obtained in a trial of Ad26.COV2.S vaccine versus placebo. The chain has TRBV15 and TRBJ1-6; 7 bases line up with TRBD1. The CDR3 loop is CATKRLQGNSPLHF. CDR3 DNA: TGTGCCACCAAAAGGTTACAGGGGAATTCACCCCTCCACTTT.